What follows is one T cell receptor (beta chain) and its context. This entry belongs to a study of blood T cell repertoires in COVID-19. Profiled with immunoSEQ multiplex PCR; TCRdb holds only in-frame clones, not every one. Among fewer than 130,000 clones listed, approximately 92% were seen once. The sequenced material came from peripheral blood. The sequence was obtained from a woman older than 75 with acute or convalescent COVID-19.

The CDR3 reads CAISESGAGKYSPLHF. In DNA form, the CDR3 reads TGTGCCATCAGTGAGTCGGGTGCAGGGAAGTATTCACCCCTCCACTTT. The chain joins TRBV10-3 to TRBJ1-6, with a weak D call TRBD1 (5 bases). The germline gives CDR1 ENHRY, CDR2 SYGVKD. The CDR3 extends over 16 amino acids. V lost 0 bases to trimming and J lost 8 bases, with 14 bases between them.